The entry below gives a single T cell receptor (beta chain) sequence along with its context. The table came from immunoSEQ multiplex PCR; TCRdb's copy has only in-frame clones and leaves some out. The sample holds tens of thousands of clones; 88% are singletons and the top ten take roughly 43%. The sample belongs to a study of control samples from healthy donors and cancer patients. The V gene lost 1 base and the J gene lost 0 bases, with 10 bases spanning the gap. CDR3 length: 16 amino acids. Germline lookup yields CDR1 SGHRS and CDR2 YFSETQ. The sample comprised PBMCs. The clonotype was recovered from a man aged 45 to 65 with head and neck cancer. The rearrangement joins TRBV5-1 to TRBJ2-2; D not resolved. This CDR3 is CASSLSTQANTGELFF. CDR3 DNA sequence: TGCGCCAGCAGCTTGAGCACCCAGGCGAACACCGGGGAGCTGTTTTTT.